The next 8 T cell receptor beta chains were all read from a single sample in a study of a mutant IDH1 vaccine in newly diagnosed glioma. Some clones are missing from TCRdb's copy, which holds only in-frame ones; the method was immunoSEQ multiplex PCR. Found here are roughly 38,000 clones, 78% of them singletons; the top ten hold around 6.6%. These receptors lack a known antigen. Described time point: week 23, last vaccination. Vaccination comprised doses that each held 300 ug of mutant IDH1 20-mer peptide, plus topical imiquimod. The sample here was PBMCs, taken from a glioma patient whose treatment included an IDH1 peptide vaccine. The receptors shown here come from a middle-aged woman with glioma. Some clones in this sample may be carry-over from other donors' samples.

This chain joins TRBV9 and TRBJ2-1; maybe TRBD2 (6 bases). The CDR3 totals 13 residues. Germline CDR1 is SGDLS and CDR2 is YYNGEE. Between the trimmed V and J ends, which lost 10 bases and 4 bases, there was a span of 15 bases. The CDR3 loop is CASMRDGYNEQFF. DNA for the CDR3: TGTGCCTCCATGCGGGACGGTTACAATGAGCAGTTCTTC.

This clone was recorded a few times. CDR3 amino acids: CASSPGLGTGTKETQYF. CDR3 bases: TGTGCCAGCAGCCCAGGGCTGGGGACCGGAACCAAAGAGACCCAGTACTTC. J is TRBJ2-5 and V is TRBV4-2; D is possibly TRBD1 or TRBD2 (5 bases each). From germline, CDR1 is LGHNA and CDR2 YNFKEQ. The CDR3 has 17 amino acids. V was trimmed by 4 bases and J by 3 bases, leaving 21 bases between them.

This chain links TRBV6-1 with TRBJ2-3, with TRBD1 matching 7 bases. The V and J ends lost 4 bases and 2 bases, in that order; junction bases with no gene match: 3. Germline V CDR1 and CDR2: MNHNS, SASEGT. CDR3 size: 14 residues. This CDR3 is CASSGTGHTDTQYF. CDR3 in DNA: TGTGCCAGCAGTGGGACAGGACACACAGATACGCAGTATTTT.

The V call is TRBV9, the J call TRBJ1-3, with D possibly being TRBD1 (6 bases). Trimming removed 0 bases at V and 2 bases at J, with 9 bases between. Germline V gives CDR1 SGDLS, CDR2 YYNGEE. This CDR3 has 15 amino acids. The CDR3 reads CASSVDPGAGNTIYF. The CDR3 region has the DNA TGTGCCAGCAGCGTAGACCCAGGGGCTGGAAACACCATATATTTT.

The V call is TRBV7-6, the J call TRBJ2-1, with D possibly being TRBD2 (6 bases). Germline CDR1 and CDR2: SGHVS and FNYEAQ. The CDR3 covers 15 residues. The germline V and J ends were trimmed by 2 bases and 3 bases, with 11 bases remaining between them. The CDR3 region has the DNA TGTGCCAGCAGCTTAACCCCGACTAGCTACAATGAGCAGTTCTTC. It translates to CASSLTPTSYNEQFF. Based on the CDR3 plus reference TRBV7-6 and TRBJ2-1, the full variable domain is GAGVSQSPRYKVTKRGQDVALRCDPISGHVSLYWYRQALGQGPEFLTYFNYEAQQDKSGLPNDRFSAERPEGSISTLTIQRTEQRDSAMYRCASSLTPTSYNEQFFGPGTRLTVL.

The V gene is TRBV9, the J gene TRBJ2-1, with unresolved D. CDR1 and CDR2 (germline): SGDLS, YYNGEE. This CDR3 spans 12 amino acids. V gave up 7 bases and J gave up 11 bases, with 16 bases separating them. CDR3 DNA: TGTGCCAGCGGTAGGGCGGTTGAACAGCAGTTCTTC. This gives the protein CASGRAVEQQFF.

The CDR3 protein is CASSLTSESSYNEQFF. The CDR3, as DNA: TGCGCCAGCAGCCTCACTAGCGAAAGCTCCTACAATGAGCAGTTCTTC. The V and J genes are TRBV4-1 and TRBJ2-1; 7 bases are shared with TRBD2. With 4 bases clipped from V and 0 bases from J, the junction kept 6 bases outside the gene matches. This CDR3 spans 16 amino acids. CDR1 is MGHRA, CDR2 YSYEKL, per germline.

The chain joins TRBV7-2 to TRBJ2-5; TRBD2 agrees at 11 bases. The CDR3 extends over 16 amino acids. J gave up 6 bases and V 5 bases, and 11 bases lay outside the gene matches. In germline, CDR1 is SGHTA, CDR2 FQGNSA. The CDR3 here is CASSRFTSGSGQTQYF. The CDR3 DNA follows: TGTGCCAGCAGCCGTTTCACTAGCGGGAGCGGCCAGACCCAGTACTTC.